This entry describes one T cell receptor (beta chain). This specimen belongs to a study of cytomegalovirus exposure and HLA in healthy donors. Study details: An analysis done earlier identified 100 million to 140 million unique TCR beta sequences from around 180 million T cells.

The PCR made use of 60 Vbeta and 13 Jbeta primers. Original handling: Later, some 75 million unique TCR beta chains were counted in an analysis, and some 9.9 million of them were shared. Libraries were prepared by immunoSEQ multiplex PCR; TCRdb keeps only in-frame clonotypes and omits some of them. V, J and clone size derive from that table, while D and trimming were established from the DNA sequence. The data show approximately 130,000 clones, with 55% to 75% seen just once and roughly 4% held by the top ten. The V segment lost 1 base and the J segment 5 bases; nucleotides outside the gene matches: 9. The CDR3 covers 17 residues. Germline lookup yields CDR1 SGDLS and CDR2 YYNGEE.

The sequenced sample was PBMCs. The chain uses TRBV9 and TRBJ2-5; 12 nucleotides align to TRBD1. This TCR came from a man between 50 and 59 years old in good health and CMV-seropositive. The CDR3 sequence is CASSVTGTGGAGETQYF. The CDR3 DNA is TGTGCCAGCAGCGTAACCGGGACAGGGGGCGCGGGGGAGACCCAGTACTTC.